This T cell receptor beta chain originates from a study of human T cells and chemical hapten exposure. Study at large: The patients were mostly female; they had alopecia areata, totalis or universalis. Overall study results and limits: The count of PT1 expanded TCRs correlated positively with patch test score. All donors were alopecia patients, so their immunity may differ from that of healthy people.

This clonotype was seen a few times. The antigen is undetermined. The CDR3 is made up of 14 amino acids. Trimming removed 6 bases at V and 1 base at J, with 12 bases between. CDR1 is LGHNA and CDR2 is YNFKEQ in the germline V gene. Single cDNA molecules in the library carried unique molecular identifiers attached during preparation. TCRdb fed the reads into MiXCR, producing one record per CDR3 protein. The data hold 550 to 850 distinct CDR3 sequences, with around 59% observed a single time. As for treatment: therapeutic diphenylcyclopropenone sensitization with weekly scalp DPC. The chain recombines TRBV4-2 with TRBJ1-1; possible D gene TRBD1, 6 bases. Source: whole blood, taken before DPC sensitization or 2, 6, or about 24 weeks after (not recorded which). The TCR sequence derives from an adult with alopecia areata. Some clones in this sample may be carry-over from other donors' samples. This table probably holds off-target reads from a library built for another chain. CDR3 region: CASRLSTGNTEAFF. CDR3 coding DNA: TGTGCCAGCAGACTATCGACAGGGAACACTGAAGCTTTCTTT.